Each of the 17 T cell receptor beta chains below was sequenced from the same sample in a study of T cell responses to AZD1222 COVID-19 vaccine (dated by TCRdb to the early 2020s). This specimen's time point label, interpreted: baseline before first vaccination. The library was made by the immunoSEQ multiplex PCR assay. This is the immuneACCESS table as TCRdb keeps it, with only in-frame sequences that have V and J called. A part of the clones is gone; compared with another copy, unresolved V genes explain less than half, and the rest is unexplained. This sample holds roughly 120,000 clones; around 90% were observed only once. Of the sample, approximately 4.2% falls within the top ten clones. The material sequenced was peripheral blood, taken on day 0 of AZD1222 vaccination. The receptors stem from an adult in good health.

The chain recombines TRBV7-2 with TRBJ2-7; 8 nucleotides agree with TRBD2. The germline CDR1 and CDR2 sequences are SGHTA and FQGNSA. CDR3 size: 17 residues. The V segment lost 5 bases and the J segment 4 bases; nucleotides outside the gene matches: 16. CDR3 nucleotide sequence: TGTGCCAGCAGCCCGGTTCCGGGACTAGGAGCAATTTACGAGCAGTACTTC. Translated: CASSPVPGLGAIYEQYF.

V and J are TRBV6-1 and TRBJ1-6; D is undetermined. V was cut by 1 base and J by 10 bases, with 17 bases left in between. The CDR3 sequence is 16 residues long. CDR1 is MNHNS, CDR2 SASEGT, per germline. The CDR3 nucleotides are TGTGCCAGCAGTGAAGGGACGGCCCTTTTTCGCTCACCCCTCCACTTT. Translation gives CASSEGTALFRSPLHF.

This clone was recorded only once. Additional DNA sequences in this sample encode the identical CDR3. The rearrangement links TRBV7-2 to TRBJ1-1, with TRBD1 matching 8 bases. V gave up 4 bases and J gave up 4 bases; unmatched junction bases: 2. CDR1 and CDR2 from the germline V gene are SGHTA and FQGNSA. CDR3 length: 13 amino acids. DNA of the CDR3: TGTGCCAGCAGCTCACAGGGGGGCACTGAAGCTTTCTTT. It codes for CASSSQGGTEAFF.

The chain has TRBV6-5 and TRBJ2-1, with TRBD2 matching over 8 bases. The V gene end was trimmed by 7 bases and the J gene end by 6 bases; junction bases not matched to a gene: 8. Looked up from germline, CDR1 is MNHEY and CDR2 is SVGAGI. The CDR3 length is 14 residues. The CDR3 DNA is TGTGCCAGCACCCGCGGGGGGCAGCGCAATGAGCAGTTCTTC. Translating it yields CASTRGGQRNEQFF.

The chain uses TRBV2 and TRBJ1-3; unclear D gene. This CDR3 has 14 residues. The germline V gene encodes CDR1 SNHLY and CDR2 FYNNEI. With 6 bases removed from V and 0 bases from J, the gap between germline ends came to 9 bases. This CDR3 reads CASRSMSSGNTIYF. As DNA, the CDR3 is TGTGCCAGCAGAAGCATGAGCTCTGGAAACACCATATATTTT. Based on the CDR3 plus reference TRBV2 and TRBJ1-3, the full variable domain is EPEVTQTPSHQVTQMGQEVILRCVPISNHLYFYWYRQILGQKVEFLVSFYNNEISEKSEIFDDQFSVERPDGSNFTLKIRSTKLEDSAMYFCASRSMSSGNTIYFGEGSWLTVV.

CDR3 loop: CASSNTGTGGTEAFF. DNA for the CDR3: TGTGCCAGTAGTAATACCGGGACAGGGGGCACTGAAGCTTTCTTT. The chain uses TRBV19 and TRBJ1-1; 11 bases fit TRBD1. Per the germline V gene, CDR1 is LNHDA and CDR2 is SQIVND (reference sequence). The CDR3 has 15 residues. J was trimmed by 4 bases and V by 4 bases; bases with no gene match: 5. Complete variable domain (other parts from reference TRBV19 and TRBJ1-1): DGGITQSPKYLFRKEGQNVTLSCEQNLNHDAMYWYRQDPGQGLRLIYYSQIVNDFQKGDIAEGYSVSREKKESFPLTVTSAQKNPTAFYLCASSNTGTGGTEAFFGQGTRLTVV.

The chain uses TRBV5-1 and TRBJ2-7, with TRBD1 matching 11 bases. The CDR3 runs 14 residues. In germline, CDR1 is SGHRS, CDR2 YFSETQ. V lost 3 bases, J lost 5 bases, and 4 bases stayed unmatched. Here the CDR3 reads CASSWTGGGNEQYF. The CDR3 coding sequence is TGCGCCAGCAGCTGGACAGGGGGCGGGAACGAGCAGTACTTC.

V gene TRBV19 combines with J gene TRBJ1-1, with D tentatively TRBD1 (6 bases). Germline V gives CDR1 LNHDA, CDR2 SQIVND (reference sequence). Trimming shortened V by 5 bases and J by 2 bases, and 9 bases separated the two germline ends. The CDR3 covers 13 residues. CDR3 in amino acids: CASSLGQNTEAFF. In DNA, the CDR3 is TGTGCCAGTAGTTTGGGACAAAACACTGAAGCTTTCTTT.

This clone was recorded a few times. The chain recombines TRBV20-1 with TRBJ1-5; D unclear. The germline gives CDR1 DFQATT, CDR2 SNEGSKA (reference sequence). The CDR3 runs to 13 residues. V lost 3 bases and J 7 bases, leaving 13 bases between the germline ends. CDR3 DNA sequence: TGCAGTGCTAGTAGCCCGGATCTCCAGCCCCAGCATTTT. Amino acids: CSASSPDLQPQHF.

The V call is TRBV5-5, the J call TRBJ2-5, with D unclear. This CDR3 has 14 residues. V was clipped by 0 bases and J by 5 bases, with 11 bases between them. Germline lookup yields CDR1 SGHKS and CDR2 YYEKEE (reference sequence). CDR3: CASSLGFIRETQYF. The CDR3 nucleotides are TGTGCCAGCAGCTTGGGATTCATAAGGGAGACCCAGTACTTC.

The chain links TRBV12-5 to TRBJ2-3; 11 bases match TRBD1. This CDR3 region has 18 residues. Germline CDR1 and CDR2: LGHNT and FRNRAP. V was pared by 2 bases and J by 2 bases, with 9 bases of the junction left unmatched. The CDR3 sequence: CASGLILGTGGPTDTQYF. The DNA of the CDR3 is TGTGCTAGTGGTTTGATTCTTGGGACAGGGGGTCCCACAGATACGCAGTATTTT.

This chain connects TRBV21-1 to TRBJ2-1. TRBV21-1 is a pseudogene. The length of the CDR3 is 11 residues. Here the CDR3 DNA reads TGTGCCAGCCCGCCCCCCAATGAGCAGTTCTTC. As protein: CASPPPNEQFF.

V is TRBV11-2 and J is TRBJ2-5; D might be TRBD1 (5 bases). V lost 1 base and J 5 bases, leaving 11 bases between the germline ends. CDR1 SGHAT and CDR2 FQNNGV come from the germline V gene. This CDR3 is 14 amino acids long. CDR3 protein: CASSLVQGSETQYF. The CDR3 coding sequence is TGTGCCAGCAGCTTAGTTCAGGGATCGGAGACCCAGTACTTC. The full variable domain, completed using reference TRBV11-2 and TRBJ2-5, is EAGVAQSPRYKIIEKRQSVAFWCNPISGHATLYWYQQILGQGPKLLIQFQNNGVVDDSQLPKDRFSAERLKGVDSTLKIQPAKLEDSAVYLCASSLVQGSETQYFGPGTRLLVL.

The V call is TRBV6-2 or TRBV6-3, the J call TRBJ1-2; weak D call: TRBD1 (5 bases). CDR3 length: 16 amino acids. Germline CDR1 and CDR2: MNHEY and SVGEGT. Trimming pared 5 bases from V and 8 bases from J, leaving 24 bases between. This CDR3 is CASSRKNPGVVGGYTF. The CDR3 DNA follows: TGTGCCAGCAGTCGAAAAAACCCGGGGGTCGTAGGGGGCTACACCTTC.

The chain combines TRBV5-1 with TRBJ1-6; a possible D gene is TRBD1 (5 bases). Germline lookup yields CDR1 SGHRS and CDR2 YFSETQ. The CDR3 spans 15 residues. The V end was cut by 3 bases, the J end by 2 bases, with 9 bases between. In DNA form, the CDR3 reads TGCGCCAGCAGCTCGGGGGGACCCTATAATTCACCCCTCCACTTT. Its translation: CASSSGGPYNSPLHF.

This clone has a handful of counts. This chain connects TRBV24-1 to TRBJ2-2; D ambiguous. The CDR3 totals 14 residues. With 10 bases removed from V and 1 base from J, the gap between germline ends came to 12 bases. Germline CDR1 KGHDR, CDR2 SFDVKD. The CDR3 DNA is TGTGCCACTAGCCCATCGGGGAACACCGGGGAGCTGTTTTTT. Its protein is CATSPSGNTGELFF.

The chain links TRBV29-1 to TRBJ1-2; 8 bases align to TRBD1. Germline CDR1 reads SQVTM; CDR2 reads ANQGSEA. There are 13 residues in the CDR3. Unmatched junction bases numbered 7, after V lost 7 bases and J lost 3 bases. CDR3 loop: CSGGQAGYYGYTF. The CDR3 DNA reads TGCAGCGGGGGACAGGCGGGATACTATGGCTACACCTTC.